The 10 T cell receptor beta chains presented below share a single source sample, sequenced in a study of OX40 agonist ivuxolimab in advanced cancers. The protocol used for the library was the immunoSEQ multiplex PCR assay. Sourced from immuneACCESS, this table was stored by TCRdb with only in-frame sequences that have V and J called. A share of the clones is absent; for the studies checked, an unresolved V gene accounts for under half, and the remainder has no known explanation. The sample data list over 70,000 clones, and approximately 91% of these were observed just once. The ten largest clones add up to 0.25% to 0.3% of the sample. This specimen consisted of CD4+ or CD8+ T cells sorted from blood, obtained in a trial of the OX40 agonist ivuxolimab. These receptors were obtained from an adult with an advanced solid tumor such as melanoma, head and neck, liver or kidney cancer.

The genes are TRBV19 and TRBJ1-3; 8 bases line up with TRBD1. With 7 bases clipped from V and 2 bases from J, the junction kept 7 bases outside the gene matches. The length of the CDR3 is 15 residues. Germline CDR1 and CDR2: LNHDA and SQIVND (reference sequence). CDR3: CASKGRGLPGNTIYF. In nucleotides, the CDR3 is TGTGCCAGTAAGGGCAGGGGGCTACCTGGAAACACCATATATTTT.

The chain links TRBV27 to TRBJ2-7, with D perhaps matching TRBD1 (5 bases). This CDR3 contains 15 residues. V was cut by 0 bases and J by 4 bases, with 13 bases left in between. CDR1 is MNHEY, CDR2 SMNVEV, per germline (reference sequence). The CDR3 region is CASSLSPAGQYEQYF. The DNA for the CDR3 is TGTGCCAGCAGTTTATCCCCAGCAGGGCAATACGAGCAGTACTTC.

This rearrangement joins TRBV7-9 to TRBJ2-3; 12 bases are a match to TRBD2. Germline-derived CDR1 and CDR2 are SEHNR and FQNEAQ (reference sequence). The CDR3 runs 16 residues. The V and J ends lost 5 bases and 1 base, in that order; junction bases with no gene match: 4. CDR3 in DNA: TGTGCCAGCAGCCCGAGACTAGCGGGGGGCACAGATACGCAGTATTTT. Its translation: CASSPRLAGGTDTQYF.

V usage is TRBV10-3 and J usage is TRBJ2-7; a possible D gene is TRBD2 (5 bases). The length of the CDR3 is 13 residues. V lost 3 bases and J lost 4, with 10 bases in between. Germline loops: CDR1 ENHRY, CDR2 SYGVKD. CDR3 loop: CAISDRLPYEQYF. The DNA of the CDR3 is TGTGCCATCAGTGATCGACTACCGTACGAGCAGTACTTC.

As DNA, the CDR3 is TGTGCCAGCCAAACAGGCGTTAACTATGGCTACACCTTC. Translating gives CASQTGVNYGYTF. The gene calls are TRBV5-6 and TRBJ1-2; D perhaps matches TRBD1 (5 bases). The V gene lost 7 bases and the J gene lost 1 base, with 11 bases spanning the gap. The CDR3 extends over 13 amino acids. Per germline, CDR1 SGHDT and CDR2 YYEEEE.

This chain connects TRBV5-4 to TRBJ2-5; D might be TRBD2 (5 bases). The V gene lost 0 bases and the J gene lost 5 bases, with 11 bases spanning the gap. CDR1 SGHNT and CDR2 YYREEE come from the germline V gene (reference sequence). There are 14 residues in the CDR3. CDR3 amino acids: CASSLGLTGETQYF. For the CDR3, the DNA is TGTGCCAGCAGCTTGGGCCTGACGGGGGAGACCCAGTACTTC.

This chain links TRBV27 with TRBJ2-7, with 10 bases fitting TRBD1. J lost 7 bases, V lost 2 bases, and 8 bases had no gene match. Germline lookup yields CDR1 MNHEY and CDR2 SMNVEV (reference sequence). The CDR3 spans 15 residues. Written as DNA, the CDR3 is TGTGCCAGCAGTTTACCTCGGACAGGGGGGGAAGAGCAGTACTTC. It codes for CASSLPRTGGEEQYF.

The rearrangement joins TRBV6-6 to TRBJ2-7; 11 bases are a match to TRBD1. The CDR3 consists of 15 residues. J lost 5 bases, V lost 10 bases, and 13 bases had no gene match. Germline values: CDR1 MNHNY, CDR2 SVGAGI (reference sequence). The CDR3 spells CATTPRDRGSHEQYF. The CDR3 coding sequence is TGTGCCACTACTCCCCGGGACAGGGGGTCCCACGAGCAGTACTTC.

The V call is TRBV14, the J call TRBJ1-1, with TRBD1 matching over 8 bases. CDR3 length: 14 residues. V lost 4 bases to trimming and J lost 4 bases; unmatched junction nucleotides: 5. CDR1 and CDR2 (germline): SGHDN, FVKESK. The CDR3 DNA is TGTGCCAGCAGCCTGGACAGGGTCGTCACTGAAGCTTTCTTT. Translation gives CASSLDRVVTEAFF.

The chain is built from TRBV28 and TRBJ2-7; tentatively, D is TRBD2 (5 bases). Trimming removed 3 bases at V and 2 bases at J, with 14 bases between. The CDR3 contains 15 residues. Germline V lookup: CDR1 MDHEN, CDR2 SYDVKM. CDR3 residues: CASSFPLRGTYEQYF. In nucleotides, the CDR3 is TGTGCCAGCAGTTTCCCTTTGCGAGGGACCTACGAGCAGTACTTC.